This is a list of T cell receptor beta chains from one sample in a study of shared clonotypes between healthy human individuals. Using immunoSEQ multiplex PCR, the repertoire was profiled, and TCRdb retains in-frame clones only, with some absent. The data show approximately 1.9 million clones, just under 95% seen once. The material sequenced was naive CD8+ T cells from PBMCs. The receptor set was obtained from a man younger than 35 in good health. Some clones in this sample may be carry-over from other donors' samples. The CDR3 runs from the conserved cysteine through the conserved F or W. The D gene is left open where the match is weak. Rows may omit the clone size; those that give it use once, few, many or a size class.

abundance | j_gene | d_gene | v_gene | CDR3aa | CDR3nt
- | TRBJ2-1 | TRBD2 | TRBV11-2 | CASSPRPGTSPNEQFF | TGTGCCAGCAGCCCCCGCCCCGGGACTAGCCCCAATGAGCAGTTCTTC
- | TRBJ2-3 | TRBD1 | TRBV7-9 | CASSPGTGETDTQYF | TGTGCCAGCAGCCCAGGGACAGGGGAAACAGATACGCAGTATTTT
- | TRBJ2-5 | - | TRBV28 | CASSFGGQQYF | TGTGCCAGCAGTTTCGGGGGTCAGCAGTACTTC
- | TRBJ2-1 | - | TRBV27 | CASSFTGRGNNEQFF | TGTGCCAGCAGTTTTACAGGGAGGGGAAACAATGAGCAGTTCTTC
- | TRBJ2-3 | - | TRBV7-2 | CASSSSSGRVTDTQYF | TGTGCCAGCAGCTCCTCCAGTGGTCGGGTCACAGATACGCAGTATTTT
- | TRBJ2-2 | TRBD2 | TRBV9 | CASSGTSGRGTGELFF | TGTGCCAGCAGCGGAACTAGCGGGAGGGGGACCGGGGAGCTGTTTTTT
- | TRBJ1-2 | - | TRBV6-1 | CASSSPFGVAYGYTF | TGTGCCAGCAGCTCTCCCTTTGGGGTGGCCTATGGCTACACCTTC
- | TRBJ2-7 | TRBD2 | TRBV27 | CASSPQRERVAYEQYF | TGTGCCAGCAGTCCCCAGCGGGAGCGGGTAGCCTACGAGCAGTACTTC
- | TRBJ2-1 | TRBD2 | TRBV27 | CASSPLRVSGIPRNEQFF | TGTGCCAGCAGTCCGCTACGGGTTAGCGGGATCCCTCGCAATGAGCAGTTCTTC
- | TRBJ1-2 | - | TRBV4-1 | CASSQERGNYGYTF | TGCGCCAGCAGCCAAGAGAGGGGCAACTATGGCTACACCTTC
- | TRBJ1-1 | - | TRBV27 | CASSFAQSTEAFF | TGTGCCAGCAGTTTTGCCCAGAGCACTGAAGCTTTCTTT
few | TRBJ2-7 | TRBD1 | TRBV7-9 | CASSGTGPYEQYF | TGTGCCAGCAGCGGGACAGGGCCCTACGAGCAGTACTTC
- | TRBJ2-1 | TRBD2 | TRBV19 | CASGLAGTYNEQFF | TGTGCCAGTGGCCTAGCGGGGACCTACAATGAGCAGTTCTTC
- | TRBJ2-7 | TRBD2 | TRBV6-7 | CASTGGAYEQYF | TGTGCCAGCACGGGGGGAGCCTACGAGCAGTACTTC
- | TRBJ2-7 | - | TRBV4-3 | CASSPYTQGPYEQYF | TGCGCCAGCAGCCCGTACACCCAGGGTCCCTACGAGCAGTACTTC
- | TRBJ2-2 | TRBD2 | TRBV9 | CASSWGGTSPTGELFF | TGTGCCAGCAGCTGGGGTGGGACTAGCCCCACCGGGGAGCTGTTTTTT
- | TRBJ2-5 | - | TRBV9 | CASSVGPRGVQETQYF | TGTGCCAGCAGCGTAGGGCCCCGGGGAGTCCAAGAGACCCAGTACTTC
- | TRBJ1-1 | TRBD1 | TRBV4-1 | CASSQNRGMDTEAFF | TGCGCCAGCAGCCAAAACAGGGGGATGGACACTGAAGCTTTCTTT
- | TRBJ2-2 | TRBD2 | TRBV2 | CASWSLAGGGELFF | TGTGCCAGCTGGTCACTAGCGGGAGGTGGGGAGCTGTTTTTT
- | TRBJ1-5 | TRBD1 | TRBV7-8 | CASSGPGQGENQPQHF | TGTGCCAGCAGCGGTCCGGGACAGGGGGAAAATCAGCCCCAGCATTTT
- | TRBJ1-2 | - | TRBV29-1 | CSVGTGNYGYTF | TGCAGCGTGGGTACCGGAAACTATGGCTACACCTTC
- | TRBJ1-3 | - | TRBV4-1 | CASSQPSAGSGNTIYF | TGCGCCAGCAGCCAACCCTCGGCAGGGTCCGGAAACACCATATATTTT
- | TRBJ1-1 | - | TRBV13 | CASSSGLYTEAFF | TGTGCCAGCAGCTCCGGACTCTACACTGAAGCTTTCTTT
- | TRBJ1-2 | - | TRBV25-1 | CASRGGGVSYTF | TGTGCCAGCAGGGGGGGAGGGGTGAGCTACACCTTC
- | TRBJ2-7 | TRBD1 | TRBV29-1 | CSARTGSYSYEQYF | TGCAGCGCCCGGACAGGGAGCTATTCCTACGAGCAGTACTTC
- | TRBJ2-3 | TRBD1 | TRBV4-3 | CASSRETGVLDTQYF | TGCGCCAGCAGCCGAGAAACAGGGGTTTTAGATACGCAGTATTTT
- | TRBJ1-1 | - | TRBV19 | CASSTPSGSTEAFF | TGTGCCAGTAGTACCCCCTCGGGGAGCACTGAAGCTTTCTTT
- | TRBJ1-5 | TRBD1 | TRBV2 | CASSENRGQSNQPQHF | TGTGCCAGCAGTGAGAACAGGGGGCAAAGCAATCAGCCCCAGCATTTT
- | TRBJ1-2 | - | TRBV6-6 | CASSYLAAGTAEGYTF | TGTGCCAGCAGTTACTTGGCGGCCGGGACGGCGGAGGGCTACACCTTC
- | TRBJ1-1 | TRBD1 | TRBV5-1 | CASSRGQGMAEAFF | TGCGCCAGCAGCCGGGGACAGGGGATGGCTGAAGCTTTCTTT
- | TRBJ2-7 | - | TRBV7-8 | CASSLSNSYEQYF | TGTGCCAGCAGCTTAAGCAATTCCTACGAGCAGTACTTC
- | TRBJ2-3 | TRBD2 | TRBV4-3 | CASSQVGGRVTDTQYF | TGCGCCAGCAGCCAAGTCGGCGGGAGAGTTACAGATACGCAGTATTTT
once | TRBJ2-7 | - | TRBV18 | CASSPPERGIEQYF | TGTGCCAGCTCACCACCCGAACGTGGGATCGAGCAGTACTTC
- | TRBJ2-3 | - | TRBV28 | CASSTRNLPFTDTQYF | TGTGCCAGCAGTACTCGAAACTTACCTTTCACAGATACGCAGTATTTT
- | TRBJ2-7 | TRBD1 | TRBV27 | CASSYGTGLSYEQYF | TGTGCCAGCAGTTACGGGACAGGACTCTCCTACGAGCAGTACTTC
- | TRBJ2-1 | TRBD2 | TRBV7-2 | CASSLDLLAGENEQFF | TGTGCCAGCAGCTTAGATCTGCTAGCGGGAGAAAATGAGCAGTTCTTC
- | TRBJ2-7 | - | TRBV6-4 | CASSDFVRRGCGANSYEQYF | TGTGCCAGCAGTGATTTCGTTAGGAGGGGGTGCGGAGCGAACTCCTACGAGCAGTACTTC
- | TRBJ1-5 | - | TRBV19 | CASSPDRLNSNQPQHF | TGTGCCAGTAGTCCGGACAGACTCAATAGCAATCAGCCCCAGCATTTT
- | TRBJ1-5 | TRBD1 | TRBV28 | CASSDRPGQGMDQPQHF | TGTGCCAGCAGTGATAGACCGGGACAGGGTATGGATCAGCCCCAGCATTTT
- | TRBJ2-5 | TRBD2 | TRBV27 | CASSQLAGKETQYF | TGTGCCAGCAGTCAACTAGCGGGAAAGGAGACCCAGTACTTC
- | TRBJ1-1 | - | TRBV21-1 | CASSKEENTEAFF | TGTGCCAGCAGCAAAGAAGAGAACACTGAAGCTTTCTTT
- | TRBJ1-5 | - | TRBV10-3 | CAISESGGPASNQPQHF | TGTGCCATCAGTGAGTCGGGGGGGCCAGCTAGCAATCAGCCCCAGCATTTT
- | TRBJ2-7 | - | TRBV4-1 | CASSQGGLASSYEQYF | TGCGCCAGCAGCCAAGGAGGGCTAGCTAGCTCCTACGAGCAGTACTTC
- | TRBJ2-5 | TRBD2 | TRBV7-2 | CASSWPPAGELTQETQYF | TGTGCCAGCAGCTGGCCTCCCGCGGGAGAATTAACCCAAGAGACCCAGTACTTC
- | TRBJ2-1 | TRBD1 | TRBV5-5 | CASSPSQGALYNEQFF | TGTGCCAGCAGCCCCTCTCAGGGGGCTCTTTACAATGAGCAGTTCTTC
- | TRBJ1-4 | - | TRBV13 | CASSLGRDEKLFF | TGTGCCAGCAGCTTAGGCCGCGATGAAAAACTGTTTTTT
- | TRBJ2-7 | TRBD2 | TRBV27 | CASSPPSLAGVYEQYF | TGTGCCAGCAGTCCCCCCTCTCTAGCGGGAGTTTACGAGCAGTACTTC
- | TRBJ2-1 | - | TRBV30 | CAWTGPIGPVNEQFF | TGTGCCTGGACGGGACCCATTGGGCCTGTCAATGAGCAGTTCTTC
- | TRBJ2-1 | TRBD1 | TRBV29-1 | CSGGTGYNEQFF | TGCAGCGGAGGGACAGGATACAATGAGCAGTTCTTC
- | TRBJ2-1 | TRBD1 | TRBV27 | CASRTGLGEQFF | TGTGCCAGCAGGACAGGGCTCGGGGAGCAGTTCTTC
once | TRBJ2-3 | - | TRBV11-2 | CASSHTGGGDTQYF | TGTGCCAGCAGCCACACGGGGGGCGGCGATACGCAGTATTTT
- | TRBJ1-1 | - | TRBV7-2 | CASSEGRGGMNTEAFF | TGTGCCAGCAGCGAGGGACGCGGGGGGATGAACACTGAAGCTTTCTTT
- | TRBJ1-2 | - | TRBV27 | CASSLSVGGAFRNYGYTF | TGTGCCAGCAGTTTATCGGTGGGGGGCGCATTTAGGAACTATGGCTACACCTTC
- | TRBJ2-2 | - | TRBV6-5 | CASSYTPGTGELFF | TGTGCCAGCAGTTACACTCCGGGAACCGGGGAGCTGTTTTTT
- | TRBJ2-3 | TRBD2 | TRBV7-3 | CASSKPGLAGTSTDTQYF | TGTGCCAGCAGCAAACCGGGACTAGCGGGAACAAGCACAGATACGCAGTATTTT
- | TRBJ2-5 | - | TRBV7-2 | CASSLLGRETQYF | TGTGCCAGCAGCCTTCTAGGTCGAGAGACCCAGTACTTC
- | TRBJ2-5 | TRBD2 | TRBV13 | CASSNLGRGGGETQYF | TGTGCCAGCAGCAACCTCGGGCGGGGGGGCGGAGAGACCCAGTACTTC